This entry lists 30 T cell receptor beta chains sequenced from one sample in a study of neurological immune-mediated disorders. TCRdb ran MiXCR on the 5' RACE reads and lists one entry per CDR3 protein. This sample yields tens of thousands of distinct CDR3 sequences, of which 7% to 8.5% are seen a single time; around 5% belongs to the top ten. Sequencing was performed on CD4+ T cells from blood. Receptors were obtained from a man between 50 and 59 years old in good health.

The table lists this clonotype with many counts. This sequence joins TRBV3-1 and TRBJ2-1; 8 nucleotides match TRBD2. Germline CDR1 LGHDT, CDR2 YNNKEL (reference sequence). The ends lost 2 bases at V and 3 bases at J; junction bases unmatched: 6. This CDR3 is 16 amino acids long. The DNA of the CDR3 is TGTGCCAGCAGCCAACTCACTAGCGGCCGCTACAATGAGCAGTTCTTC. Amino acid sequence: CASSQLTSGRYNEQFF.

For this clonotype: The germline gene is not matched at one end of the junction; a read error may be the cause. The chain is built from TRBV12-3 or TRBV12-4 and TRBJ1-1, with a possible D match to TRBD1 (5 bases). CDR3 length equals 14 residues. CDR3 DNA: TGTGCCGGCAGTCCTGGACACCAGAACACTGAAGCTTTCTTT. Its protein is CAGSPGHQNTEAFF.

This clonotype was seen ten or more times. The chain carries TRBV20-1 and TRBJ2-1, with 11 bases matching TRBD2. The V and J ends lost 6 bases and 8 bases, in that order; junction bases with no gene match: 12. CDR1 and CDR2 from the germline V gene are DFQATT and SNEGSKA (reference sequence). The CDR3 spans 15 residues. The CDR3 reads CSARPPLAGDYEQFF. The CDR3 bases are TGCAGTGCCCGACCCCCACTAGCGGGAGACTATGAGCAGTTCTTC.

This clonotype was seen repeatedly, ten times or more. The chain links TRBV5-6 to TRBJ2-7, with D maybe TRBD2 (6 bases). The length of the CDR3 is 14 residues. V gave up 0 bases and J gave up 0 bases, with 7 bases separating them. Germline CDR1 is SGHDT and CDR2 is YYEEEE. The chain's CDR3 is CASSLDGSSYEQYF. As DNA, the CDR3 is TGTGCCAGCAGCTTGGACGGGAGCTCCTACGAGCAGTACTTC. The variable domain in full, with the rest retrieved from reference TRBV5-6 and TRBJ2-7, is DAGVTQSPTHLIKTRGQQVTLRCSPKSGHDTVSWYQQALGQGPQFIFQYYEEEERQRGNFPDRFSGHQFPNYSSELNVNALLLGDSALYLCASSLDGSSYEQYFGPGTRLTVT.

This clonotype was picked up many times. J is TRBJ2-3 and V is TRBV7-2, with 8 nucleotides matching TRBD2. The CDR3 is made up of 16 amino acids. Germline V gene sequence: CDR1 SGHTA, CDR2 FQGNSA. V was pared by 5 bases and J by 3 bases, with 10 bases of the junction left unmatched. This chain's CDR3 is CASSRRTAGATDTQYF. The DNA of the CDR3 is TGTGCCAGCAGCCGACGGACAGCGGGAGCGACAGATACGCAGTATTTT.

In its sample, this clonotype was seen many times. V usage is TRBV7-2 and J usage is TRBJ2-5, with 8 positions matching TRBD2. Looked up from germline, CDR1 is SGHTA and CDR2 is FQGNSA. J lost 1 base, V lost 7 bases, and 5 bases had no gene match. The CDR3 extends over 14 amino acids. The CDR3 sequence: CASTPSGPQETQYF. CDR3 in DNA: TGTGCCAGCACCCCTAGCGGGCCCCAAGAGACCCAGTACTTC.

This clonotype was picked up many times. The DNA of the CDR3 is TGTGCCAGCAGCTTAGAGGGCAGGATGGGAAACACCATATATTTT. Its translation is CASSLEGRMGNTIYF. The rearrangement uses TRBV7-8 and TRBJ1-3; D is uncertain. This CDR3 is 15 amino acids long. Germline lookup yields CDR1 SGHVS and CDR2 FQNEAQ. The ends were cut back, 1 base at V and 4 bases at J, with 11 bases in the middle.

This clonotype was picked up many times. The V call is TRBV18, the J call TRBJ2-2; no clear D. The germline gives CDR1 KGHSH, CDR2 LQKENI. The germline V and J ends were trimmed by 3 bases and 3 bases, with 5 bases remaining between them. CDR3 length: 13 amino acids. CDR3 in amino acids: CASSPEYTGELFF. CDR3 sequence (DNA): TGTGCCAGCTCACCGGAGTACACCGGGGAGCTGTTTTTT.

Ten or more counts support this clonotype. V usage is TRBV21-1 and J usage is TRBJ2-4; the DNA was not compared with TRBD2, the D call given in the table. TRBV21-1 is a pseudogene locus. The CDR3 is 17 amino acids. The CDR3 sequence is CASSKAPREGAKNIQYF. CDR3 coding DNA: TGTGCCAGCAGCAAAGCTCCGCGGGAGGGCGCCAAAAACATTCAGTACTTC.

This clonotype was observed many times. This chain uses TRBV6-5 with TRBJ2-5, with 7 bases lining up with TRBD2. Germline V gives CDR1 MNHEY, CDR2 SVGAGI. The V segment lost 7 bases and the J segment 4 bases; nucleotides outside the gene matches: 9. This CDR3 is built from 14 residues. The CDR3 loop is CASTRGSSRETQYF. The CDR3 DNA sequence: TGTGCCAGCACGCGCGGGAGTTCAAGAGAGACCCAGTACTTC.

This clonotype has ten or more counts. The V and J genes are TRBV20-1 and TRBJ1-1; the D is unclear. Deletions cut 2 bases from V and 3 bases from J, with 19 bases between. The CDR3 has 16 residues. Germline V lookup: CDR1 DFQATT, CDR2 SNEGSKA (reference sequence). CDR3 coding DNA: TGCAGTGCTAGACCAGGAGGGAGAAAGGGTTACACTGAAGCTTTCTTT. The encoded protein is CSARPGGRKGYTEAFF.

This clonotype was detected ten times or more. The rearrangement uses TRBV11-2 and TRBJ2-3, with 8 bases fitting TRBD2. Germline V gene data show CDR1 as SGHAT and CDR2 as FQNNGV. The CDR3 is 16 amino acids. With 5 bases clipped from V and 1 base from J, the junction kept 8 bases outside the gene matches. The CDR3 DNA is TGTGCCAGCAGCCCTAGCGGGTCCCTCGGCACAGATACGCAGTATTTT. Translation gives CASSPSGSLGTDTQYF.

There are many counts of this clonotype. The V call is TRBV27, the J call TRBJ2-1, with 9 nucleotides matching TRBD2. The CDR3 has 16 amino acids. Germline loops: CDR1 MNHEY, CDR2 SMNVEV (reference sequence). V lost 6 bases, J lost 7 bases, and 13 bases stayed unmatched. The CDR3, as DNA: TGTGCCAGCAGATTACGGGGTAGCGGGAGATTGAATGAGCAGTTCTTC. It encodes CASRLRGSGRLNEQFF.

This clonotype was seen ten or more times. V gene TRBV14 combines with J gene TRBJ2-7; TRBD2 matches 10 bases. Per germline, CDR1 SGHDN and CDR2 FVKESK. This CDR3 region has 15 residues. J was trimmed by 3 bases and V by 7 bases; bases with no gene match: 9. CDR3 amino acids: CASNPTSGNVYEQYF. For the CDR3, the DNA is TGTGCCAGCAACCCCACTAGCGGGAACGTCTACGAGCAGTACTTC.

This clonotype was seen many times. The gene calls are TRBV28 and TRBJ2-7, with TRBD2 matching over 7 bases. Germline V gene sequence: CDR1 MDHEN, CDR2 SYDVKM. This CDR3 has 12 amino acids. V lost 5 bases and J lost 5; bases outside the gene matches: 3. The CDR3 sequence: CASSSAGDEQYF. CDR3 nucleotide sequence: TGTGCCAGCAGTAGCGCGGGAGACGAGCAGTACTTC.

This clonotype came up many times. This chain uses TRBV20-1 with TRBJ2-1; TRBD2 matches at 9 bases. The CDR3 runs to 14 residues. The V segment lost 2 bases and the J segment 7 bases; nucleotides outside the gene matches: 6. Per the germline V gene, CDR1 is DFQATT and CDR2 is SNEGSKA (reference sequence). For the CDR3, the DNA is TGCAGTGCTAGATCGGCTAGCGGGGTTAATGAGCAGTTCTTC. Translating gives CSARSASGVNEQFF.

This clonotype was detected many times. J is TRBJ2-7 and V is TRBV7-9; D might be TRBD1 (5 bases). The CDR3 covers 12 residues. Trimming took off 7 bases at V and 5 bases at J, with 12 bases between the two ends. Germline CDR1 reads SEHNR; CDR2 reads FQNEAQ (reference sequence). The CDR3 DNA reads TGTGCCAGCAACACGGACATCGACGAGCAGTACTTC. Translation: CASNTDIDEQYF.

Concerning this clonotype itself: This may arise from a read error, as a much more abundant clone is one base away. This likely comes from a read error, as the CDR3 has no conserved phenylalanine or tryptophan at its end. The chain joins TRBV2 to TRBJ2-3; D perhaps matches TRBD1 (5 bases). The CDR3 consists of 13 residues. Germline V lookup: CDR1 SNHLY, CDR2 FYNNEI. V lost 3 bases and J 8 bases, leaving 12 bases between the germline ends. CDR3: CASSEGQKSTQYS. CDR3 coding DNA: TGTGCCAGCAGTGAGGGGCAGAAGAGTACGCAGTATTCT.

The sample holds many counts of this clonotype. V gene TRBV5-5 combines with J gene TRBJ2-5; weak D call: TRBD1 (6 bases). Between the trimmed V and J ends, which lost 4 bases and 4 bases, there was a span of 26 bases. The length of the CDR3 is 18 residues. The germline V gene has CDR1 SGHKS and CDR2 YYEKEE (reference sequence). The CDR3 DNA sequence: TGTGCCAGCAGCGGCAACAGGGTCCCGACCCTTGTGGGAGAGACCCAGTACTTC. It is translated as CASSGNRVPTLVGETQYF.

This clonotype appeared many times. This chain links TRBV7-3 with TRBJ2-2; D perhaps matches TRBD2 (6 bases). Germline assignment: CDR1 SGHTA and CDR2 FQGTGA. This CDR3 comprises 16 residues. Trimming left V 5 bases short and J 4 bases short, with 17 bases between. The CDR3 loop reads CASSPSGGASTGELFF. The CDR3, as DNA: TGTGCCAGCAGCCCCAGTGGAGGGGCGTCCACCGGGGAGCTGTTTTTT.

This clonotype was recorded many times. The rearrangement joins TRBV10-3 to TRBJ2-1; 13 bases align to TRBD2. Germline CDR1 reads ENHRY; CDR2 reads SYGVKD. The CDR3 covers 21 residues. V lost 3 bases, J lost 1 base, and 15 bases stayed unmatched. The CDR3: CAISESFPGLAGIRSYNEQFF. The CDR3 DNA sequence: TGTGCCATCAGTGAATCCTTTCCGGGACTAGCGGGAATCAGGTCCTACAATGAGCAGTTCTTC.

The rearrangement links TRBV7-6 to TRBJ2-1; 7 nucleotides agree with TRBD1. The CDR3 consists of 12 residues. Germline CDR1 SGHVS, CDR2 FNYEAQ. The junction had 8 bases not matched to a gene; V was cut back by 5 bases and J by 13 bases. The CDR3 reads CASSTPTGTQFF. The CDR3 bases are TGTGCCAGCAGCACCCCGACAGGGACCCAGTTCTTC.

In this sample, this clonotype turned up many times. The J gene is TRBJ1-1, the V gene TRBV12-3 or TRBV12-4; TRBD1 agrees at 7 bases. Losses at the gene ends were 5 bases for V and 1 base for J; bases not matched to a gene: 7. The CDR3 totals 15 residues. The DNA for the CDR3 is TGTGCCAGCAGTGCTCTATGGACAGGGAACACTGAAGCTTTCTTT. This codes for CASSALWTGNTEAFF.

At least ten counts were recorded for this clonotype. The chain combines TRBV10-3 with TRBJ2-7, with D possibly matching TRBD2 (6 bases). Germline V gene lookup returns CDR1 ENHRY and CDR2 SYGVKD. V gave up 0 bases and J gave up 5 bases, with 20 bases separating them. The CDR3 consists of 17 residues. The CDR3: CAISESIPGEFMDEQYF. The DNA for the CDR3 is TGTGCCATCAGTGAGTCGATTCCGGGGGAGTTCATGGACGAGCAGTACTTC.

This sequence joins TRBV28 and TRBJ2-7; unclear D gene. V was shortened by 3 bases and J by 1 base, with 19 bases between the two germline ends. Germline V gene sequence: CDR1 MDHEN, CDR2 SYDVKM. The CDR3 spans 17 residues. The CDR3 region is CASSFLYGLAPSYEQYF. The CDR3 region has the DNA TGTGCCAGCAGTTTCTTATATGGTTTGGCTCCGTCCTACGAGCAGTACTTC.

This clonotype was found many times. The chain employs TRBV6-2 or TRBV6-3 and TRBJ2-3; D may correspond to TRBD1 or TRBD2 (5 bases each). Germline CDR1 MNHEY, CDR2 SVGEGT. The CDR3 is 14 residues long. Trimming pared 10 bases from V and 0 bases from J, leaving 14 bases between. The CDR3 protein is CATLGTSSTDTQYF. CDR3 DNA: TGTGCCACCCTTGGGACGTCTAGCACAGATACGCAGTATTTT.

This clonotype came up many times. This chain uses TRBV3-1 with TRBJ1-2; a possible D gene is TRBD1 (5 bases). This CDR3 contains 14 residues. Germline V gene data show CDR1 as LGHDT and CDR2 as YNNKEL (reference sequence). The V end lost 1 base, the J end lost 8 bases, and 14 bases lay between the germline ends. The DNA for the CDR3 is TGTGCCAGCAGCCAAGGGGAATCGAGGGGCGGCTACACCTTC. Amino acid sequence: CASSQGESRGGYTF.

This clonotype was seen many times. CDR3 sequence: CASSLGGRGTDEQYF. As DNA, the CDR3 is TGTGCCAGCAGCTTAGGGGGCAGGGGGACTGACGAGCAGTACTTC. This rearrangement joins TRBV7-2 to TRBJ2-7; D is perhaps TRBD1 (7 bases). Germline values: CDR1 SGHTA, CDR2 FQGNSA. The V end was cut by 1 base, the J end by 5 bases, with 15 bases between. This CDR3 is built from 15 residues.

This clonotype was counted ten times or more. This could be a read error, since a much larger clone is one nucleotide away. The V and J genes are TRBV18 and TRBJ1-5, with D possibly matching TRBD1 (5 bases). The CDR3 extends over 13 amino acids. Germline CDR1 reads KGHSH; CDR2 reads LQKENI. CDR3 in DNA: TGTGCCAACTCACGGGGGGTAGGTCAGCCCCAGCATTTT. This encodes CANSRGVGQPQHF.

This chain connects TRBV9 to TRBJ2-7; 10 nucleotides line up with TRBD2. Germline assignment: CDR1 SGDLS and CDR2 YYNGEE. The CDR3 is 15 residues long. Trimming removed 0 bases from V and 1 base from J; junction bases left unmatched: 1. The CDR3 reads CASSVGTSGSYEQYF. Written as DNA, the CDR3 is TGTGCCAGCAGCGTAGGGACTAGCGGTTCCTACGAGCAGTACTTC.